The sequence of this T cell receptor beta chain was determined in a study of T cell changes during pregnancy in multiple sclerosis. Trimming took 2 bases from V and 5 from J; bases not matched to a gene: 7. This CDR3 is built from 15 residues. In germline, CDR1 is MNHNS, CDR2 SASEGT. Clones were sequenced by immunoSEQ multiplex PCR, and TCRdb holds only the in-frame ones, with some missing. The data show about 80,000 clones, with about 92% seen just once and under 1.5% held by the top ten. The input for sequencing was peripheral blood, taken before pregnancy. The chain links TRBV6-1 to TRBJ2-7; 9 bases are shared with TRBD1. This sequence was found in a female donor with multiple sclerosis, enrolled in a pregnancy study. For the CDR3, the DNA is TGTGCCAGCAGTGAATTTATGGGACAGGGACACGAGCAGTACTTC. Amino acids: CASSEFMGQGHEQYF.